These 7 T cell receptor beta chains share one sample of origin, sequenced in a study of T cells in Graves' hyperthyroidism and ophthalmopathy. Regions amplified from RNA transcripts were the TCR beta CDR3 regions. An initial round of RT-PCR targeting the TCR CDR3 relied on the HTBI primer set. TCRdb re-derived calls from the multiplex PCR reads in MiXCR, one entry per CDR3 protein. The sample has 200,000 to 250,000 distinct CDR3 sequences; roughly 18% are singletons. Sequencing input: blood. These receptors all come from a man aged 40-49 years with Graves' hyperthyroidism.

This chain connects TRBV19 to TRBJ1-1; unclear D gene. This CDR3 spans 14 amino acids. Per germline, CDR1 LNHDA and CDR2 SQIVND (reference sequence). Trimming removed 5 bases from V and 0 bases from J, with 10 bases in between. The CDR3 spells CASSRQALNTEAFF. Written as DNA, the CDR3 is TGTGCCAGTAGTCGGCAGGCCCTGAACACTGAAGCTTTCTTT.

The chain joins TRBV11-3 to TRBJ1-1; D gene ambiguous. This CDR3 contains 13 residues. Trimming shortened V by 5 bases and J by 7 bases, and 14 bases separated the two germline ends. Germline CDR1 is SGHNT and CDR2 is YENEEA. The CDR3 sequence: CASSPRGAVEAFF. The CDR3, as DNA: TGTGCCAGCAGCCCTCGGGGAGCCGTTGAAGCTTTCTTT.

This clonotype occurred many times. CDR3 nucleotides: TGTGCCAGCACTCAGCGGGGGGGCGTCACCGGGGAGCTGTTTTTT. The encoded protein is CASTQRGGVTGELFF. J is TRBJ2-2 and V is TRBV25-1, with 10 bases matching TRBD2. This CDR3 spans 15 amino acids. The germline V gene has CDR1 MGHDK and CDR2 SYGVNS. V lost 7 bases, J lost 4 bases, and 6 bases stayed unmatched.

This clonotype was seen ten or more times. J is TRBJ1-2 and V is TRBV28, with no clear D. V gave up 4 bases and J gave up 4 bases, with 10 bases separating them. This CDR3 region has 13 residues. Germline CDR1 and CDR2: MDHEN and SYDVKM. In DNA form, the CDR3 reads TGTGCCAGCAGTTCGGGGAGAGTCTATGGCTACACCTTC. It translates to CASSSGRVYGYTF.

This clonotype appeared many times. CDR3 amino acids: CASRGTGSLRTQYF. The CDR3 bases are TGTGCCAGCAGGGGGACCGGGAGCCTAAGGACCCAGTACTTC. The V and J genes are TRBV28 and TRBJ2-5; D is perhaps TRBD2 (6 bases). Between the trimmed V and J ends, which lost 6 bases and 7 bases, there was a span of 18 bases. The V gene's germline CDR1 is MDHEN and CDR2 SYDVKM. The CDR3 is 14 residues long. Drawing the rest from reference TRBV28 and TRBJ2-5, the complete variable domain is DVKVTQSSRYLVKRTGEKVFLECVQDMDHENMFWYRQDPGLGLRLIYFSYDVKMKEKGDIPEGYSVSREKKERFSLILESASTNQTSMYLCASRGTGSLRTQYFGPGTRLLVL.

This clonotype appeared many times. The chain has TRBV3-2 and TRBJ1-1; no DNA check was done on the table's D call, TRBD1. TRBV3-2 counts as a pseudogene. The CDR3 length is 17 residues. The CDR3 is CASSHKWTQTPGTEAFF. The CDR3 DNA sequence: TGTGCCAGCAGCCATAAGTGGACACAAACCCCTGGCACTGAAGCTTTCTTT.

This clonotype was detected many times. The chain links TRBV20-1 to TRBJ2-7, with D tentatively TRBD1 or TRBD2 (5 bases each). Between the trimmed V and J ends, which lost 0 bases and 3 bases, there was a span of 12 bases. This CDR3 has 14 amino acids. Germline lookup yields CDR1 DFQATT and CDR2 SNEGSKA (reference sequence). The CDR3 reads CSARDARGRYEQYF. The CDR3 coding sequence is TGCAGTGCTAGAGATGCCCGGGGCCGCTACGAGCAGTACTTC.